This T cell receptor (beta chain) appears in the sequencing data of a study of blood T cell repertoires in COVID-19. On this clone: The junction departs from germline at one end; a sequencing error may be responsible.

This table comes from immunoSEQ multiplex PCR, and its TCRdb copy is limited to in-frame clones, with some not included. The sample shows a few hundred thousand clones, roughly 85% of them seen only once. The CDR3 totals 14 residues. Germline V gene sequence: CDR1 MNHEY, CDR2 SVGAGI. Sequenced input: PBMCs or T cells enriched from blood (not recorded which). The clonotype originates from a man between 25 and 39 years old who had recovered from COVID-19. The J gene is TRBJ2-4, the V gene TRBV6-5; 13 bases map to TRBD2. The CDR3 nucleotides read TGCGACCCGACTAGCGGGGGGTACAAAAACATTCAGTACTTC. As protein: CDPTSGGYKNIQYF.